The present T cell receptor (beta chain) was sequenced within a study of cytotoxic CD8 clonotypes in ibrutinib-treated CLL. Study at large: Within the patient group, eleven to twelve were relapsed/refractory and around 15 treatment-naive, and 17 were IGHV unmutated. Response sampling came at median approximately twelve months of treatment, ranging roughly 6 to 36 months.

TCRdb keeps only in-frame clones here, not all; method: immunoSEQ multiplex PCR. The sample lists about 50,000 clones; approximately 87% were seen once. For this clone: Its matching antigen is unknown.

V lost 6 bases and J lost 5, with 22 bases in between. The CDR3 is 16 amino acids. General study results and limits: Rare overall, public clonotypes shrank or held steady under therapy. The times at which samples were taken varied between sustained-remission and progressing patients.

The V call is TRBV23-1, the J call TRBJ1-2; D call uncertain. TRBV23-1 is an ORF for which the function is uncertain. The sequencing used PBMCs, collected after 24 months of ibrutinib treatment. The source is a human donor with chronic lymphocytic leukemia. The CDR3 reads CASSSPPAREWYGYTF. DNA of the CDR3: TGCGCCAGCAGCTCACCCCCGGCCCGGGAATGGTATGGCTACACCTTC.